These 5 T cell receptor beta chains came from one sample sequenced in a study of T cell responses to AZD1222 COVID-19 vaccine. Some clones are missing from TCRdb's copy, which holds only in-frame ones; the method was immunoSEQ multiplex PCR. The sample yields 150,000 or so clones, about 91% seen once. The source was peripheral blood, collected 28 days after the second AZD1222 dose. The receptors shown here come from an adult who received the AZD1222 COVID-19 vaccine.

The CDR3 nucleotides are TGTGCCAGCAGCTCTACGCCTCAGGGGGCTGCTGAAGCTTTCTTT. Protein sequence: CASSSTPQGAAEAFF. The chain combines TRBV3-1 (or the pseudogene TRBV3-2) with TRBJ1-1, with 8 bases lining up with TRBD1. The CDR3 runs to 15 residues. Losses at the gene ends were 5 bases for V and 6 bases for J; bases not matched to a gene: 11. The germline V gene encodes CDR1 LGHDT and CDR2 YNNKEL (reference sequence).

CDR3 sequence: CASSSGGGGQYNEQFF. For the CDR3, the DNA is TGTGCCAGCAGCTCCGGTGGCGGGGGACAGTACAATGAGCAGTTCTTC. The rearrangement joins TRBV5-4 to TRBJ2-1; D assignment may be TRBD1 or TRBD2 (7 bases each). The V and J ends lost 3 bases and 4 bases respectively, with 17 bases between them. The germline CDR1 and CDR2 sequences are SGHNT and YYREEE (reference sequence). The CDR3 length is 16 residues. Full variable domain (rest looked up from reference TRBV5-4 and TRBJ2-1): ETGVTQSPTHLIKTRGQQVTLRCSSQSGHNTVSWYQQALGQGPQFIFQYYREEENGRGNFPPRFSGLQFPNYSSELNVNALELDDSALYLCASSSGGGGQYNEQFFGPGTRLTVL.

J is TRBJ1-6 and V is TRBV6-5; no clear D. The germline CDR1 and CDR2 sequences are MNHEY and SVGAGI. The length of the CDR3 is 14 residues. Trimming shortened V by 2 bases and J by 10 bases, and 12 bases separated the two germline ends. The DNA for the CDR3 is TGTGCCAGCAGTTACGGGGATATGTACTCACCCCTCCACTTT. Translation: CASSYGDMYSPLHF.

Only one count was recorded for this clone. CDR3 sequence: CASSAPGAYSYEQYF. The CDR3 bases are TGTGCCAGCTCAGCCCCGGGGGCTTACTCCTACGAGCAGTACTTC. The chain recombines TRBV18 with TRBJ2-7; D tentatively fits TRBD1 or TRBD2 (6 bases each). Trimming removed 5 bases from V and 0 bases from J, with 14 bases in between. Germline CDR1 is KGHSH and CDR2 is LQKENI. This CDR3 contains 15 residues.

The chain is built from TRBV7-9 and TRBJ2-1; unclear D gene. Per germline, CDR1 SEHNR and CDR2 FQNEAQ (reference sequence). The CDR3 totals 17 residues. Trimming shortened V by 6 bases and J by 2 bases, and 20 bases separated the two germline ends. The CDR3: CASRLLLDTSPYNEQFF. The CDR3 coding sequence is TGTGCCAGCAGGTTACTTTTAGATACCTCCCCCTACAATGAGCAGTTCTTC. Full variable domain (missing parts from reference TRBV7-9 and TRBJ2-1): DTGVSQNPRHKITKRGQNVTFRCDPISEHNRLYWYRQTLGQGPEFLTYFQNEAQLEKSRLLSDRFSAERPKGSFSTLEIQRTEQGDSAMYLCASRLLLDTSPYNEQFFGPGTRLTVL.